This T cell receptor beta chain was profiled in a study of beta chain features in type 1 diabetes (dated by TCRdb to between 2018 and 2020). Regarding the research as a whole: Mean age, gender distribution, total cell number and subset yield were not different between patients and healthy donors. Across all samples, 107,917,701 sorted cells were examined, and cell number per subset correlated strongly with RNA yield. In the study, TCRB repertoires of sorted circulating CD4+ T cell subsets from recently diagnosed type 1 diabetes patients were compared with those of matched healthy donors. Regulatory and stem cell-like memory subsets were obtained from only 8 patients and about 8 healthy donors, while naive and central memory subsets were obtained from all 30 or so donors.

The CDR3 measures 13 amino acids from cysteine to phenylalanine. Only CDR3 DNA remains: 39 bases, in frame from the first base. Looking up the germline V gene yields CDR1 MNHEY and CDR2 SVGAGI. V was cut back by 8 bases and J by 5 bases, leaving a gap of 15 bases between them. The High Capacity cDNA Reverse Transcription Kit was used to reverse transcribe all of the isolated RNA, meaning that expressed TCRB transcripts were what got sequenced. Naive, central memory and regulatory T cell samples underwent deep immunoSEQ sequencing, averaging around 3.6 million total reads per sample. Sorted cells were lysed in RLT buffer and RNA was extracted with DNase-treated RNeasy Micro or Mini kits, depending on cell number. To prevent cross-contamination, every cell subset was processed on its own, while patient and healthy donor samples were processed together. TCRB sequences were amplified from cDNA with the immunoSEQ multiplex PCR, producing 87-bp fragments spanning the CDR3 region. The amplicons were sequenced using the Illumina HiSeq platform. For the original study's pipeline: Synthetic template baselines were used to correct PCR bias computationally, reads within Hamming distance 2 were collapsed together, and singletons that could not be merged were discarded. Reads were aligned to IMGT to assign V, D and J genes, CDR3 length, and insertions or deletions at six rearrangement sites. Within each subset, clonotype counts were normalized to sorted cell number, and only after that were true diversity and Gini coefficients computed with the tcR R package. Repertoire sharing was quantified using the overlap coefficient calculated on TCRB nucleotide sequences. In TCRdb, the immuneACCESS table is reduced to in-frame sequences with V and J assigned. These tables do not hold every clone; where another copy was compared, an unresolved V gene accounts for under half, and the others remain unexplained. The DNA was the basis for D and trimming; V, J and clone size are from that table. This sample is represented by 100,000 to 150,000 clones; approximately 15% of them were singletons. The ten top clones hold roughly 2.6% of the sample.

From each donor, a single peripheral blood sample of approximately 0.11 L on average was drawn into heparinised tubes. A BD FACSAria II was used to sort naive, central memory, regulatory and stem cell-like memory CD4+ T cells with a panel that included CD45RO, CCR7, CD25, CD127, CD95 and CD27. Every sorted population had a purity above 95%. PBMCs were isolated immediately by Lymphoprep density gradient centrifugation and stained directly without culture. So that batch effects would be minimized, each experiment stained and sorted samples in pairs, pairing one healthy donor with one patient. Turning to this clone: Its antigen is unknown. Qualities for individual bases were not recorded, and no much larger clone is one base off.

Study-wide findings and limitations: A moderate but significant shortening of TCRB CDR3 length was observed in type 1 diabetes patients in all four CD4+ subsets. Shorter templates might have been favored by PCR, but patient and control samples were amplified and corrected together, so both groups would have been affected equally by any skew. Patients with type 1 diabetes made fewer insertions and deleted more nucleotides at VDJ recombination sites, implying thymic rearrangement abnormalities. Naive, central memory and regulatory TCRB repertoires appeared more similar among patients than among healthy donors. Sequencing cDNA rather than genomic DNA could over-represent highly expressing activated cells, although activation and CD3 levels did not differ between groups. Because the HLA sub-analyses included only small numbers of individuals, any influence of HLA type on TCRB rearrangement was left unresolved.

The chain is encoded by TRBV6-5 joined to TRBJ1-1; the D gene cannot be named for sure. The receptor's source is a man aged 18 to 30 with type 1 diabetes. The sequencing input was central memory CD4+ T cells from blood. The CDR3 here reads CASAKVGRTEAFF. The DNA reads as follows: TGTGCCAGCGCGAAGGTGGGAAGGACTGAAGCTTTCTTT.